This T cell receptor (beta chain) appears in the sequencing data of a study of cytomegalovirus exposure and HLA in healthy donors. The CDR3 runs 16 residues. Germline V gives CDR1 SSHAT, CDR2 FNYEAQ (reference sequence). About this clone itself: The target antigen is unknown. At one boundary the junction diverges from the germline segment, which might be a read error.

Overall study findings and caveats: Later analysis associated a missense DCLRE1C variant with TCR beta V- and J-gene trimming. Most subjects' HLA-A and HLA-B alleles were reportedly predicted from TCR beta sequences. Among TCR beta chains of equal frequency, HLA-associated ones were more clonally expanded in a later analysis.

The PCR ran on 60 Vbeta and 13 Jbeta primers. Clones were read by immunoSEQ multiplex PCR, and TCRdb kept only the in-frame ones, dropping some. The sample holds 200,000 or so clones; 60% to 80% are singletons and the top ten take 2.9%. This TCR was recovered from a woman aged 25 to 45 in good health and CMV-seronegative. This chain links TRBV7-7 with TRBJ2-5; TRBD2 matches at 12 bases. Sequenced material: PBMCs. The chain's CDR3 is CASSLRLAGGLETQYF. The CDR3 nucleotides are TGTGCTAGCAGCTTAAGGCTAGCGGGGGGGTTGGAGACCCAGTACTTC.